The entry below describes one T cell receptor beta chain. This sample is drawn from a study of CD8+ T cells in alopecia areata. After isolation, RNA underwent reverse transcription to generate cDNA as the sequencing template. The repertoire was sequenced with immunoSEQ multiplex PCR; TCRdb's copy has only in-frame clones and lacks some. The sample includes 150,000 or so clones, 75% to 90% of them seen just once. This CDR3 spans 15 amino acids. The germline V and J ends were trimmed by 5 bases and 3 bases, with 16 bases remaining between them. Germline assignment: CDR1 LNHDA and CDR2 SQIVND (reference sequence).

The V call is TRBV19, the J call TRBJ1-1; a weak D match, TRBD1 (6 bases). This TCR derives from a human donor with alopecia areata. The material sequenced was CD8+ T cells sorted from blood, taken at week 0. CDR3: CASSSRGGTDTEAFF. CDR3 nucleotide sequence: TGTGCCAGTAGTTCCAGGGGAGGAACTGACACTGAAGCTTTCTTT.